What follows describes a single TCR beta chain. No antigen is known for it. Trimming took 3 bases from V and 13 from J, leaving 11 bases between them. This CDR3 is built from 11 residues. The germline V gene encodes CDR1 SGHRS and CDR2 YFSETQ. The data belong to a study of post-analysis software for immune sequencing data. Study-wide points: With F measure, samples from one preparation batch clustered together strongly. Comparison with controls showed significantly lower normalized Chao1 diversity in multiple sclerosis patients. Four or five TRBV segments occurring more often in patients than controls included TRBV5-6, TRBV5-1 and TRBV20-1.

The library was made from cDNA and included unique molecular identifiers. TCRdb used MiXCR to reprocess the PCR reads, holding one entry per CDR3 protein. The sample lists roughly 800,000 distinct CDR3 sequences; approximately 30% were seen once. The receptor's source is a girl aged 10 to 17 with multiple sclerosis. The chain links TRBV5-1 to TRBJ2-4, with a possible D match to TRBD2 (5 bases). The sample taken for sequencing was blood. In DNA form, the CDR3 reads TGCGCCAGCAGCTCAGACTACAAGCAGTACTTC. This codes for CASSSDYKQYF.